A selection of T cell receptor beta chains follows, all from one sample in a study of cytomegalovirus exposure and HLA in healthy donors. Clones were read by immunoSEQ multiplex PCR, and TCRdb kept only the in-frame ones, dropping some. The table has tens of thousands of clones, approximately 88% seen once. The sequencing input was PBMCs. All receptors come from a woman between 25 and 40 years old in good health and CMV-seronegative. The CDR3 runs from the conserved cysteine through the conserved F or W. The D gene is left open where the match is weak. The size entry is marked missing in some rows and otherwise reads once, few, many or a size class.

TRBJ2-5 | TRBV27 | TRBD2 | once | CASSFAWEGGETQYF | TGTGCCAGCAGTTTTGCATGGGAGGGTGGGGAGACCCAGTACTTC
TRBJ2-1 | TRBV19 | TRBD2 | few | CASSASSGAYNEQFF | TGTGCCAGTAGTGCGTCTAGCGGGGCTTACAATGAGCAGTTCTTC
TRBJ2-1 | TRBV6-6 | TRBD2 | NA | CASSYPQREGPRQFF | TGTGCCAGCAGTTACCCGCAGCGGGAAGGGCCTCGGCAGTTCTTC
TRBJ1-2 | TRBV6-5 | NA | NA | CASSYSRGFYYGYTF | TGTGCCAGCAGTTACTCGAGAGGCTTTTACTACGGCTACACCTTC
TRBJ1-4 | TRBV28 | TRBD1 | NA | CASSSPTQGARNEKLFF | TGTGCCAGCAGTTCACCTACCCAGGGGGCGCGAAATGAAAAACTGTTTTTT
TRBJ1-1 | TRBV2 | NA | NA | CASGGRTGNTEAFF | TGTGCCAGCGGTGGGAGGACGGGAAACACTGAAGCTTTCTTT
TRBJ1-1 | TRBV2 | NA | NA | CASSDGQRYMNTEAFF | TGTGCCAGCAGTGACGGACAGCGCTACATGAACACTGAAGCTTTCTTT
TRBJ1-4 | TRBV5-1 | NA | NA | CASSGTGFGPNEKLFF | TGCGCCAGCAGCGGAACAGGGTTTGGTCCCAATGAAAAACTGTTTTTT
TRBJ2-1 | TRBV11-3 | TRBD2 | NA | CASSLVGTSAYNEQFF | TGTGCCAGCAGCTTAGTGGGGACTAGCGCCTACAATGAGCAGTTCTTC
TRBJ2-7 | TRBV4-3 | NA | once | CASSQSSDSYQQYF | TGCGCCAGCAGCCAAAGCAGCGACAGTTACCAGCAGTACTTC
TRBJ2-3 | TRBV28 | TRBD1 | NA | CASRDDRGPFTDTQYF | TGTGCCAGCAGAGACGACAGGGGCCCTTTCACAGATACGCAGTATTTT
TRBJ2-2 | TRBV9 | NA | NA | CASSVDRGELFF | TGTGCCAGCAGCGTAGATCGGGGGGAGCTGTTTTTT
TRBJ2-7 | TRBV4-3 | NA | NA | CASSLSGGGSYEQYF | TGCGCCAGCAGCCTTAGCGGAGGAGGCTCCTACGAGCAGTACTTC
TRBJ2-3 | TRBV27 | TRBD2 | NA | CASSLIAGGRADTQYF | TGTGCCAGCAGTTTAATCGCGGGAGGGCGGGCAGATACGCAGTATTTT
TRBJ2-1 | TRBV7-2 | NA | NA | CASSSFSYNEQFF | TGTGCCAGCAGCTCATTCTCCTACAATGAGCAGTTCTTC
TRBJ2-3 | TRBV6-4 | TRBD1 | NA | CASTKGTGYTDTQYF | TGTGCCAGCACGAAAGGGACAGGGTACACAGATACGCAGTATTTT
TRBJ1-1 | TRBV7-6 | TRBD1 | NA | CASSLEGTGGMTEAFF | TGTGCCAGCAGCTTAGAGGGGACAGGGGGAATGACTGAAGCTTTCTTT
TRBJ1-2 | TRBV6-5 | TRBD1 | NA | CASGLTMTGGDGYTF | TGTGCCAGCGGATTAACCATGACAGGGGGCGATGGCTACACCTTC
TRBJ1-5 | TRBV6-6 | NA | NA | CASSPTANQPQHF | TGTGCCAGCAGCCCGACAGCCAATCAGCCCCAGCATTTT
TRBJ2-7 | TRBV19 | NA | NA | CASSIGTGREQYF | TGTGCCAGTAGTATAGGCACAGGGCGCGAGCAGTACTTC
TRBJ2-7 | TRBV6-1 | NA | NA | CASSDFYEQYF | TGTGCCAGCAGTGACTTTTACGAGCAGTACTTC
TRBJ2-1 | TRBV29-1 | NA | NA | CSVVDSLRDEQFF | TGCAGCGTCGTGGACAGCCTGAGGGATGAGCAGTTCTTC
TRBJ1-1 | TRBV27 | NA | NA | CASSLTPNTEAFF | TGTGCCAGCAGTTTGACACCGAACACTGAAGCTTTCTTT
TRBJ1-2 | TRBV7-9 | NA | medium-sized | CASSLGQPYGYTF | TGTGCCAGCAGCTTAGGACAACCCTATGGCTACACCTTC
TRBJ1-5 | TRBV4-1 | NA | NA | CASSQEAASNQPQHF | TGCGCCAGCAGCCAAGAGGCTGCCAGCAATCAGCCCCAGCATTTT
TRBJ2-3 | TRBV6-1 | TRBD2 | NA | CASSPGLANTDTQYF | TGTGCCAGCAGTCCGGGACTAGCGAACACAGATACGCAGTATTTT
TRBJ2-1 | TRBV4-3 | TRBD2 | NA | CASSQDLPGRDEQFF | TGCGCCAGCAGCCAAGATCTCCCCGGGAGGGATGAGCAGTTCTTC
TRBJ2-7 | TRBV5-4 | NA | NA | CASSLFQGTGEQYF | TGTGCCAGCAGCTTGTTCCAGGGGACGGGCGAGCAGTACTTC
TRBJ2-2 | TRBV28 | TRBD1 | few | CASLQGALTGELFF | TGTGCCAGCCTACAGGGGGCGCTTACCGGGGAGCTGTTTTTT
TRBJ1-5 | TRBV7-2 | NA | NA | CASSLEIQLNQPQHF | TGTGCCAGCAGCTTAGAGATACAGTTAAATCAGCCCCAGCATTTT
TRBJ2-2 | TRBV28 | NA | NA | CASSFTGLITGELFF | TGTGCCAGCAGTTTTACAGGGCTCATCACCGGGGAGCTGTTTTTT
TRBJ1-4 | TRBV4-1 | TRBD1 | NA | CASSTTGASTNEKLFF | TGCGCCAGCAGCACGACAGGGGCCTCAACTAATGAAAAACTGTTTTTT
TRBJ1-1 | TRBV28 | NA | NA | CASRLTENTEAFF | TGTGCCAGCAGATTGACAGAAAACACTGAAGCTTTCTTT
TRBJ2-5 | TRBV20-1 | TRBD1 | NA | CSVRGLETQYF | TGCAGTGTCAGGGGGTTGGAGACCCAGTACTTC
TRBJ2-7 | TRBV29-1 | NA | NA | CSAAMGSSYEQYF | TGCAGCGCCGCGATGGGTAGCAGCTACGAGCAGTACTTC
TRBJ2-1 | TRBV18 | NA | NA | CASSPPGVLNEQFF | TGTGCCAGCTCACCTCCCGGAGTACTGAATGAGCAGTTCTTC
TRBJ2-3 | TRBV9 | NA | NA | CASSVDSGTQYF | TGTGCCAGCAGCGTAGATTCGGGTACGCAGTATTTT
TRBJ2-7 | TRBV6-5 | TRBD1 | NA | CASSYLGQGNYEQYF | TGTGCCAGCAGTTACCTTGGACAGGGGAACTACGAGCAGTACTTC
TRBJ2-7 | TRBV15 | NA | NA | CATSRAGIYEQYF | TGTGCCACCAGCAGAGCCGGGATTTACGAGCAGTACTTC
TRBJ2-6 | TRBV7-2 | NA | NA | CASSLVGGGAGANVLTF | TGTGCCAGCAGCTTAGTCGGAGGGGGGGCTGGGGCCAACGTCCTGACTTTC
TRBJ2-7 | TRBV6-1 | TRBD2 | NA | CASSGREPTYEQYF | TGTGCCAGCAGTGGGCGGGAGCCGACCTACGAGCAGTACTTC
TRBJ2-7 | TRBV19 | NA | few | CASSIGDKRDSYEQYF | TGTGCCAGTAGTATAGGGGACAAGCGGGACTCCTACGAGCAGTACTTC